Sequencing of this T cell receptor beta chain was carried out in a study of blood T cell repertoires in COVID-19. Trimming cost V 0 bases and J 2 bases; bases outside gene matches: 13. Germline lookup yields CDR1 LNHNV and CDR2 YYDKDF (reference sequence). This CDR3 spans 19 amino acids. In the authors' workflow: Nucleated cell counts were estimated from reference gene primer amplification. TCRdb's table, derived via immunoSEQ multiplex PCR, lists solely in-frame clones and lacks some. V and J calls and clone size are copied from that table; D and trimming were computed from the DNA. The sample holds about 78,000 clones, around 90% seen once.

The sequence came from a woman older than 75 with acute or convalescent COVID-19. The gene calls are TRBV15 and TRBJ1-3; TRBD1 matches 7 bases. Sequencing input: peripheral blood. The CDR3 loop is CATSRDLGGGTATGNTIYF. The DNA for the CDR3 is TGTGCCACCAGCAGAGATTTAGGCGGAGGGACAGCTACTGGAAACACCATATATTTT.